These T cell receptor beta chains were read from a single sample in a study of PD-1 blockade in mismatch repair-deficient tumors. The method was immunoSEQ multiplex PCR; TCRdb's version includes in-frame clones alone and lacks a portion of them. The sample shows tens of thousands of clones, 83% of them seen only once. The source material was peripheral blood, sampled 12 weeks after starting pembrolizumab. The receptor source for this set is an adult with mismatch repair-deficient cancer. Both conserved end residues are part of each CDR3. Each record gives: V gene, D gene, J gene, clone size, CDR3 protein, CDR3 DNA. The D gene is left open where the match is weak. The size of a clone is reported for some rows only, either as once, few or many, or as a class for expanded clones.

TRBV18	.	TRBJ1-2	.	CASSPLAEGYTF	TGTGCCAGCTCACCCCTGGCAGAAGGCTACACCTTC
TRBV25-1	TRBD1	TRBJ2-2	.	CASSGEGQEPPGELFF	TGTGCCAGCAGTGGTGAGGGACAGGAGCCACCCGGGGAGCTGTTTTTT
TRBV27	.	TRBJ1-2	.	CASSYGAGGIYGYTF	TGTGCCAGCAGCTATGGGGCGGGGGGAATCTATGGCTACACCTTC
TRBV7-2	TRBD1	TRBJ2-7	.	CASSLLPGQPYEQYF	TGTGCCAGCAGCTTACTACCGGGACAGCCCTACGAGCAGTACTTC
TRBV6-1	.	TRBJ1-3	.	CASAGTGNTIYF	TGTGCCAGCGCGGGAACTGGAAACACCATATATTTT
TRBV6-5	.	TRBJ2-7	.	CASSSGSNAYEQYF	TGTGCCAGCAGTTCGGGCAGTAATGCCTACGAGCAGTACTTC
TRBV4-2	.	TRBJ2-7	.	CASSQAFPVSYEQYF	TGTGCCAGCAGCCAAGCGTTTCCAGTTAGTTACGAGCAGTACTTC
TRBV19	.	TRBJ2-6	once	CASSWQGLSGANVLTF	TGTGCCAGTAGTTGGCAGGGCCTCTCTGGGGCCAACGTCCTGACTTTC
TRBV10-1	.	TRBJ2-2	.	CAIRLSEKNTGELFF	TGCGCCATCAGGTTGTCGGAGAAGAACACCGGGGAGCTGTTTTTT
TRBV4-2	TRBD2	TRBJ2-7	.	CASSPSLAGPSYEQYF	TGTGCCAGCAGCCCTTCTCTAGCGGGGCCTTCCTACGAGCAGTACTTC
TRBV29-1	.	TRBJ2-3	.	CSAVPVRSTDTQYF	TGCAGCGCTGTTCCCGTACGTAGCACAGATACGCAGTATTTT
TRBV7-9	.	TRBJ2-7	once	CASSGGVGPSYEQYF	TGTGCCAGCAGTGGGGGCGTGGGACCTTCCTACGAGCAGTACTTC
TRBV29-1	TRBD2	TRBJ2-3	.	CSIPTSGRTDTQYF	TGCAGCATCCCTACTAGCGGACGCACAGATACGCAGTATTTT
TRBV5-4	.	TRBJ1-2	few	CASSRPSGGTDNGYTF	TGTGCCAGCAGTAGGCCGAGTGGTGGGACCGACAACGGCTACACCTTC
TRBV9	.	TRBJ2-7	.	CASSTKPGDEQYF	TGTGCCAGCAGCACGAAACCAGGGGACGAGCAGTACTTC
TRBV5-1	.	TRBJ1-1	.	CASSLAQGHTEAFF	TGCGCCAGCAGCTTGGCACAGGGCCACACTGAAGCTTTCTTT
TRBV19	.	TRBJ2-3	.	CASSIVTGLRTDTQYF	TGTGCCAGTAGTATCGTTACAGGTTTACGGACAGATACGCAGTATTTT
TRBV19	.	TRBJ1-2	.	CASTPGLDYGYTF	TGTGCCAGTACTCCAGGCCTTGACTATGGCTACACCTTC
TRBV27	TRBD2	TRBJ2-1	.	CASRGLEGPNEQFF	TGTGCCAGCAGGGGACTAGAAGGCCCCAATGAGCAGTTCTTC
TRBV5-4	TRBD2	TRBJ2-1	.	CASSLSGRAGNEQFF	TGTGCCAGCAGCTTGTCCGGGAGGGCCGGGAATGAGCAGTTCTTC
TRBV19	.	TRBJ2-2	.	CASSRTEYARGERTGELFF	TGTGCCAGTAGTAGGACAGAATATGCGAGGGGGGAACGGACCGGGGAGCTGTTTTTT
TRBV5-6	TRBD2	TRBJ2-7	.	CASSYPSGRASYEQYF	TGTGCCAGCAGCTACCCTAGCGGGAGGGCCTCCTACGAGCAGTACTTC
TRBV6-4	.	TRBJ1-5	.	CASSEGSNQPQHF	TGTGCCAGCAGTGAGGGTAGCAATCAGCCCCAGCATTTT
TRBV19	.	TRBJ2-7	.	CASRGGMGATQYF	TGTGCCAGCCGAGGGGGAATGGGAGCAACGCAGTACTTC
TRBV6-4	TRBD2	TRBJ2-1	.	CASSELAGDGYNEQFF	TGTGCCAGCAGTGAGTTAGCGGGAGACGGATACAATGAGCAGTTCTTC
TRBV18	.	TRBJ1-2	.	CASSPPGRTPLSMDGYTF	TGTGCCAGCTCACCACCGGGGCGTACCCCTCTTAGTATGGATGGCTACACCTTC
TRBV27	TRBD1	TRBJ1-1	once	CASTKGGLNTEAFF	TGTGCCAGCACCAAAGGGGGCTTGAACACTGAAGCTTTCTTT
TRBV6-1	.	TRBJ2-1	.	CASSGGYNEQFF	TGTGCCAGCAGTGGTGGGTACAATGAGCAGTTCTTC
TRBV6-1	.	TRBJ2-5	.	CASSEEERAGQETQYF	TGTGCCAGCAGTGAAGAGGAGAGGGCGGGGCAAGAGACCCAGTACTTC
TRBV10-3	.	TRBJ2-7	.	CAISDGYTYEQYF	TGTGCCATCAGTGATGGCTATACCTACGAGCAGTACTTC
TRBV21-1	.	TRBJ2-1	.	CASLEGQDDEQFF	TGTGCCAGCCTGGAGGGCCAGGACGATGAGCAGTTCTTC
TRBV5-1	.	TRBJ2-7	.	CASSLAAASYEQYF	TGCGCCAGCAGCTTGGCCGCAGCCTCCTACGAGCAGTACTTC
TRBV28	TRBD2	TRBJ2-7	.	CASSLAGVSYEQYF	TGTGCCAGCAGTTTGGCGGGAGTTAGCTACGAGCAGTACTTC
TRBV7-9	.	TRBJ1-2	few	CASSLGRGAYGYTF	TGTGCCAGCAGCTTAGGTCGGGGGGCCTATGGCTACACCTTC
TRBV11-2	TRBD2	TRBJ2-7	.	CASSLGLAVYEQYF	TGTGCCAGCAGCTTAGGACTAGCGGTATACGAGCAGTACTTC
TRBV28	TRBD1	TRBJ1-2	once	CASSSSDRKNYGYTF	TGTGCCAGCAGTTCATCGGACAGGAAGAACTATGGCTACACCTTC
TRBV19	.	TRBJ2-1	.	CASSMGGGQPSYNEQFF	TGTGCCAGTAGTATGGGGGGGGGACAGCCGTCCTACAATGAGCAGTTCTTC
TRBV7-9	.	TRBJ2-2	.	CASSLMTTGELFF	TGTGCCAGCAGCTTAATGACCACCGGGGAGCTGTTTTTT
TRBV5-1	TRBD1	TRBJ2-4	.	CASSLSRTGDIQYF	TGCGCCAGCAGCTTGAGCAGGACAGGGGACATTCAGTACTTC
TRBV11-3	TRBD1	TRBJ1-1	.	CASSSDRGLLDTEAFF	TGTGCCAGCAGCTCGGACAGGGGGCTTTTGGACACTGAAGCTTTCTTT
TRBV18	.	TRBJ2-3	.	CASSRGQGLARGNTQYF	TGTGCCAGCTCACGAGGGCAGGGACTCGCCAGAGGTAATACGCAGTATTTT
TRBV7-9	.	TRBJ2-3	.	CASIGPRGADTQYF	TGTGCCAGCATCGGTCCAAGGGGCGCAGATACGCAGTATTTT
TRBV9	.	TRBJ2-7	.	CASSVEGGSTSYEQYF	TGTGCCAGCAGCGTAGAGGGGGGGTCGACATCCTACGAGCAGTACTTC
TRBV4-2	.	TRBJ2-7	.	CASSQDWERSSYEQYF	TGTGCCAGCAGCCAAGATTGGGAGCGGAGCTCCTACGAGCAGTACTTC
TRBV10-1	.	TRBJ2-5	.	CASSADTREQETQYF	TGCGCCAGCAGTGCCGATACGCGGGAACAAGAGACCCAGTACTTC
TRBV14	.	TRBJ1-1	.	CASSSLGGADTEAFF	TGTGCCAGCAGCTCCCTCGGGGGCGCGGACACTGAAGCTTTCTTT
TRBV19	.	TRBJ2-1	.	CASSIFSGLDQQFF	TGTGCCAGTAGTATTTTCTCAGGGCTAGATCAGCAGTTCTTC
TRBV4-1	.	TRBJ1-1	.	CASSRRAGMNTEAFF	TGCGCCAGCAGCCGCAGAGCGGGAATGAACACTGAAGCTTTCTTT
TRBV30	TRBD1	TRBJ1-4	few	CAWRDRGIEKLFF	TGTGCCTGGAGGGACAGGGGAATTGAAAAACTGTTTTTT
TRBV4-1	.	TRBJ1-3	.	CASSQLGGSGNTIYF	TGCGCCAGCAGCCAGTTAGGGGGGTCTGGAAACACCATATATTTT
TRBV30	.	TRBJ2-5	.	CAWSVMVLQETQYF	TGTGCCTGGAGTGTTATGGTCCTCCAAGAGACCCAGTACTTC
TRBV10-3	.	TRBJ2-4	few	CAISEGRGKNIQYF	TGTGCCATCAGTGAAGGACGGGGCAAAAACATTCAGTACTTC
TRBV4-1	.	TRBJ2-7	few	CASSQVGPYEQYF	TGCGCCAGCAGCCAAGTGGGCCCCTACGAGCAGTACTTC
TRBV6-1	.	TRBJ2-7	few	CATSEGHEQYF	TGTGCCACCAGTGAAGGCCACGAGCAGTACTTC
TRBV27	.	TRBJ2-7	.	CATSEGHEQYF	TGTGCCACCAGTGAAGGCCACGAGCAGTACTTC
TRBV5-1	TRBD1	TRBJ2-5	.	CASSLGQGAETQYF	TGCGCCAGCAGCTTAGGACAGGGGGCTGAGACCCAGTACTTC
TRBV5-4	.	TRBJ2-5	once	CASSLVQQETQYF	TGTGCCAGCAGCTTGGTGCAGCAAGAGACCCAGTACTTC
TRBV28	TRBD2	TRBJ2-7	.	CASRDSLAGRYEQYF	TGTGCCAGCAGGGATTCACTAGCGGGAAGATACGAGCAGTACTTC
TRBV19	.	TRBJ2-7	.	CASSIADVGEQYF	TGTGCCAGTAGTATAGCCGATGTGGGCGAGCAGTACTTC